These 16 T cell receptor delta chains came from one sample sequenced in a study of gamma-delta chains in newborns, infants, children. TCRdb made new clone calls on the reads using CATT. The sample includes about 3,300 delta-chain clones, around 50% of them seen just once. Material: blood. The receptor set was obtained from a child who received the measles vaccine.

Comment on this clone: A much more abundant neighbour one base away suggests this may be a read error. The gene calls are TRDV1 and TRDJ1; 7 nucleotides match TRDD2. Losses at the gene ends were 2 bases for V and 8 bases for J; bases not matched to a gene: 11. Germline lookup yields CDR1 TSWWSYY and CDR2 QGS. The CDR3 runs 15 residues. The CDR3 coding sequence is TGTGCTCTTGGGGAAGGCCGAAGGTTCCTACGAAAACTCATCTTT. It is translated as CALGEGRRFLRKLIF.

A remark on this clone: A read error may explain this, as a much larger clone is one base away. Other DNA sequences in the sample encode the same CDR3. The chain employs TRDV2 and TRDJ1; D gene uncertain. CDR1 GEAIGNYY and CDR2 EKD come from the germline V gene. CDR3 length equals 15 residues. The CDR3 DNA is TGTGCCTGTGACCGGATTGGGAGAAGAACCGATAAACTCATCTTC. This gives the protein CACDRIGRRTDKLIF.

This clone showed up just a few times. For the CDR3, the DNA is TGTGCCTGTGACGCCGGGGGACCTAGCTCCTGGGACACCCGACAGATGTTTTTC. As protein: CACDAGGPSSWDTRQMFF. This chain links TRDV2 with TRDJ3, with D possibly being TRDD3 (6 bases). The germline V gene encodes CDR1 GEAIGNYY and CDR2 EKD. Trimming left V 3 bases short and J 0 bases short, with 14 bases between. The CDR3 has 18 residues.

This clone came up a few times. A read error likely explains this, since a far larger clone differs by one base. Other DNA variants within this sample encode the same CDR3. The chain recombines TRDV1 with TRDJ1; TRDD3 aligns across 9 bases. From germline, CDR1 is TSWWSYY and CDR2 QGS. The CDR3 extends over 21 amino acids. The chain's CDR3 is CALGERFHSLNWGTHTDKLIF. CDR3 DNA sequence: TGTGCTCTTGGGGAACGGTTCCATTCCTTAAACTGGGGGACCCACACTGATAAACTCATCTTT.

As to this clone: A much more abundant neighbour one base away suggests this may be a read error. This rearrangement joins TRDV1 to TRDJ1; TRDD3 aligns across 10 bases. The CDR3 spans 18 residues. Germline V gene lookup returns CDR1 TSWWSYY and CDR2 QGS. Written as DNA, the CDR3 is TGTGCTCTTGGGGACCCCCGGGGGATACGCCAAAACACCGATAAACTCACCTTT. Its translation: CALGDPRGIRQNTDKLTF.

In this sample, this clone is medium-sized. V usage is TRDV2 and J usage is TRDJ3; 8 bases agree with TRDD3. Germline-derived CDR1 and CDR2 are GEAIGNYY and EKD. This CDR3 has 20 residues. Losses at the gene ends were 0 bases for V and 0 bases for J; bases not matched to a gene: 9. Written as DNA, the CDR3 is TGTGCCTGTGACACCGTGGGGGATTTTAATAGCTCCTGGGACACCCGACAGATGTTTTTC. As protein: CACDTVGDFNSSWDTRQMFF.

About this clone itself: This may arise from a read error, as a much more abundant clone is one base away. Within the sample, other DNA sequences also encode this same CDR3. The chain carries TRDV2 and TRDJ3, with 11 bases identical to TRDD3. The germline CDR1 and CDR2 sequences are GEAIGNYY and EKD. CDR3 size: 18 residues. CDR3 coding DNA: TGTGCCTGTGACATACTGGGGGATAGCTCCTGGGACACACGACAGATGTTTTTC. Translation: CACDILGDSSWDTRQMFF.

About this clone itself: Different DNA sequences within this sample yield the same CDR3. The chain recombines TRDV1 with TRDJ1; D is tentatively TRDD2 or TRDD3 (6 bases each). This CDR3 is built from 22 residues. The V and J ends lost 0 bases and 6 bases respectively, with 35 bases between them. Germline assignment: CDR1 TSWWSYY and CDR2 QGS. The CDR3 coding sequence is TGTGCTCTTGGGGAACTAACCTTCCGTACTTGTTGGGGGGCCTTCGGTAACAATAAACTCATCTTT. It codes for CALGELTFRTCWGAFGNNKLIF.

This clone is medium-sized by share. This chain links TRDV2 with TRDJ2; TRDD3 agrees at 12 bases. Germline V gene sequence: CDR1 GEAIGNYY, CDR2 EKD. The CDR3 length is 19 residues. V dropped 0 bases and J dropped 4; count of bases not matched to a gene: 11. The CDR3 is CACDTLVDWGIPGTAQLFF. CDR3 coding DNA: TGTGCCTGTGACACCTTAGTGGACTGGGGGATACCGGGGACAGCACAACTCTTCTTT.

This clone is deemed medium-sized. The rearrangement links TRAV29/DV5 to TRDJ1; 9 bases are shared with TRDD2. In germline, CDR1 is NSMFDY, CDR2 ISSIKDK. The CDR3 runs to 17 residues. V lost 0 bases to trimming and J lost 9 bases; unmatched junction nucleotides: 18. The CDR3 spells CAASAAFLRPPTLELIF. CDR3 nucleotides: TGTGCAGCAAGCGCCGCCTTCCTACGACCCCCAACTTTAGAACTCATCTTT.

As to this clone: This may come from a read error, since a much larger clone is one base off. V gene TRDV1 combines with J gene TRDJ1; D not resolved. The germline V and J ends were trimmed by 7 bases and 3 bases, with 21 bases remaining between them. The CDR3 loop spans 16 amino acids. Germline V gives CDR1 TSWWSYY, CDR2 QGS. In nucleotides, the CDR3 is TGTGCTCTTGAACAACAGGGCCCCCTCGAGCCCGATAAACTCATCTTT. The encoded protein is CALEQQGPLEPDKLIF.

A note on this clone: This could be a read error, since a much larger clone is one nucleotide away. V usage is TRDV1 and J usage is TRDJ1; 8 positions match TRDD3. Germline V gives CDR1 TSWWSYY, CDR2 QGS. This CDR3 spans 16 amino acids. J was trimmed by 1 base and V by 3 bases; bases with no gene match: 7. The CDR3 nucleotides are TGTGCTCTTGGGGATCCCCTGGGGGAGTTCACCGATAAACTCATCTTT. This sequence encodes CALGDPLGEFTDKLIF.

To note about this clone: This clone may be a read error of a much larger clone one base away. The chain combines TRDV3 with TRDJ2, with 8 positions matching TRDD2. Germline lookup yields CDR1 TVYSNPD and CDR2 GDNSRS (reference sequence). Trimming cost V 4 bases and J 9 bases; bases outside gene matches: 19. The CDR3 extends over 16 amino acids. The CDR3 bases are TGTGCCTCCGCCTTCCTAATCAGGACTGCGTTGACACAACTCTTCTTT. The encoded protein is CASAFLIRTALTQLFF.

Sample share makes this clone large. Other DNA sequences in this specimen translate into the identical CDR3. The CDR3 bases are TGTGCAGCAAGCGCGCGGGTATCTGGGGGATACGCTACAGTCCGGGACACCCGACAGATGTTTTTC. Amino acid sequence: CAASARVSGGYATVRDTRQMFF. The chain carries TRAV29/DV5 and TRDJ3; 12 bases are shared with TRDD3. V was pared by 0 bases and J by 5 bases, with 18 bases of the junction left unmatched. CDR3 size: 22 residues. Germline V gene sequence: CDR1 NSMFDY, CDR2 ISSIKDK.

Only a few counts were recorded for this clone. The identical CDR3 is also encoded by other nucleotide sequences in the sample. CDR3: CALGLLLHPLTGGYSSVVGTDKLIF. For the CDR3, the DNA is TGTGCTCTTGGGTTATTGCTACACCCCCTTACTGGGGGATATTCCTCTGTGGTGGGCACCGATAAACTCATCTTT. The rearrangement links TRDV1 to TRDJ1; 11 bases align to TRDD3. CDR3 length: 25 amino acids. Germline V gene lookup returns CDR1 TSWWSYY and CDR2 QGS. With V trimmed by 5 bases and J by 1 base, 33 bases remained unmatched.

For this clone: A much bigger clone sits one base away, suggesting this may be a read error. V gene TRDV2 combines with J gene TRDJ1, with D possibly being TRDD3 (6 bases). Germline lookup yields CDR1 GEAIGNYY and CDR2 EKD. Trimming removed 2 bases from V and 6 bases from J, with 39 bases in between. The CDR3 consists of 22 residues. CDR3 in amino acids: CACDSLFAAPWGLSSASHKLIF. In DNA, the CDR3 is TGTGCCTGTGACAGCCTATTCGCTGCCCCCTGGGGCCTCAGTTCCGCCTCCCATAAACTCATCTTT.